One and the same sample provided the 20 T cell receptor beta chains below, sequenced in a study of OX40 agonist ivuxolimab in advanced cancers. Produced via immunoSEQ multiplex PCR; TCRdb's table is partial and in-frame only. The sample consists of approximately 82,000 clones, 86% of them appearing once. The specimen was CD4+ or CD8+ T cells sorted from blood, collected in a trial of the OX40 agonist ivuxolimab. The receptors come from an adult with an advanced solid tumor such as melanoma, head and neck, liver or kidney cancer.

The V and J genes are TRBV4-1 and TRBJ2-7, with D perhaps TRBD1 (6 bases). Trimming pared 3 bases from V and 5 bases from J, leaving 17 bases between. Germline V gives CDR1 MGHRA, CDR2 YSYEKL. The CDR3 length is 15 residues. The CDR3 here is CASSQNRVGRHEQYF. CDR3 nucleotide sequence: TGCGCCAGCAGCCAGAACAGGGTAGGTAGGCACGAGCAGTACTTC.

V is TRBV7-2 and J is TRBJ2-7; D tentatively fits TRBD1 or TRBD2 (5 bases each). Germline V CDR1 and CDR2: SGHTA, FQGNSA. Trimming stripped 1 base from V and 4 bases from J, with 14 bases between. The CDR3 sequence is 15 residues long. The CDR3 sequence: CASSLGSWGKYEQYF. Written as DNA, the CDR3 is TGTGCCAGCAGCTTAGGGTCATGGGGGAAATACGAGCAGTACTTC.

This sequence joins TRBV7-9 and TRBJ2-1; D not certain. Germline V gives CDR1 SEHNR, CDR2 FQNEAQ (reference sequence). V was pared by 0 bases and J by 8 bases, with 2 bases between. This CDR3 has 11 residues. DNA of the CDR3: TGTGCCAGCAGCTTAGCCTATGAGCAGTTCTTC. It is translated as CASSLAYEQFF.

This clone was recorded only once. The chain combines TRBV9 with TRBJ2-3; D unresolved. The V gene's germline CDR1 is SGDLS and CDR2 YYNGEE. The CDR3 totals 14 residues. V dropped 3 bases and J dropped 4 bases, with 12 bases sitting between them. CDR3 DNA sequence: TGTGCCAGCAGCGCCTATATAGGACCAGATACGCAGTATTTT. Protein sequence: CASSAYIGPDTQYF.

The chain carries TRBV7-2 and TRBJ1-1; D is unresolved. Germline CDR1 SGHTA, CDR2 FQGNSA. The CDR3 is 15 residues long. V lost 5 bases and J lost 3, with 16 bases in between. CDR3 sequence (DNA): TGTGCCAGCAGCCTTTCCTTTGAAAGGGACACTGAAGCTTTCTTT. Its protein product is CASSLSFERDTEAFF.

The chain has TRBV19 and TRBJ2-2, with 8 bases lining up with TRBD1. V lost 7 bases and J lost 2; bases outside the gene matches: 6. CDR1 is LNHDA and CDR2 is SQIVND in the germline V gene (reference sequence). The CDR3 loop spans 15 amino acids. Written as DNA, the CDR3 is TGTGCCAGTAACCCGACAGGGGCCAACACCGGGGAGCTGTTTTTT. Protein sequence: CASNPTGANTGELFF.

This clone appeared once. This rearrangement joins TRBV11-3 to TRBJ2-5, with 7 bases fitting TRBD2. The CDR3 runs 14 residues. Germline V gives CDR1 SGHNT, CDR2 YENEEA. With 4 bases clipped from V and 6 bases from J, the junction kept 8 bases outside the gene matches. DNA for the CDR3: TGTGCCAGCAGCTCTCGGGGGGTGGGGAAGACCCAGTACTTC. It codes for CASSSRGVGKTQYF.

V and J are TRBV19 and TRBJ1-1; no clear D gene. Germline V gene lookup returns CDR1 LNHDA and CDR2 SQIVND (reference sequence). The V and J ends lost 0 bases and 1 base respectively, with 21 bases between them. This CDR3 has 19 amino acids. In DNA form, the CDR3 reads TGTGCCAGTAGTATAGATAGATCGCTGAACGCCTATAGGAACACTGAAGCTTTCTTT. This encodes CASSIDRSLNAYRNTEAFF.

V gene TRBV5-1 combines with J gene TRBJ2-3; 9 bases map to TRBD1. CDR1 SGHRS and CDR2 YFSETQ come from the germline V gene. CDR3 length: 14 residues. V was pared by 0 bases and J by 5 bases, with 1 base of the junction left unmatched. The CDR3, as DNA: TGCGCCAGCAGCTTGGGACAGGGGGGAGATACGCAGTATTTT. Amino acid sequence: CASSLGQGGDTQYF.

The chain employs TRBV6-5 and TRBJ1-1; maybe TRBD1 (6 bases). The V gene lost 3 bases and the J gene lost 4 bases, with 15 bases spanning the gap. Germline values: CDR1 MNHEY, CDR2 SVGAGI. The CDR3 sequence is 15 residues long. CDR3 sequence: CASSYRVRGGTEAFF. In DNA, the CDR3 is TGTGCCAGCAGTTATCGGGTTAGAGGGGGCACTGAAGCTTTCTTT.

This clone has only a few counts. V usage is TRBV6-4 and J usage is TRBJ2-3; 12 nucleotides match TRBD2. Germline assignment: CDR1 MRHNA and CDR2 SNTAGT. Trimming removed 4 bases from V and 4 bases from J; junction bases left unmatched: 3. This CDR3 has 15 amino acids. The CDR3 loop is CASSALAGGPDTQYF. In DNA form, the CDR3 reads TGTGCCAGCAGTGCACTAGCGGGGGGTCCAGATACGCAGTATTTT.

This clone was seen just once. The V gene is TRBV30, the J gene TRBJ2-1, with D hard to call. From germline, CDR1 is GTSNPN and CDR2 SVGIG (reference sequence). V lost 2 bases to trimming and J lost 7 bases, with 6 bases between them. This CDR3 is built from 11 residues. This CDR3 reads CAWSNRNEQFF. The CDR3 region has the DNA TGTGCCTGGAGTAACCGGAATGAGCAGTTCTTC.

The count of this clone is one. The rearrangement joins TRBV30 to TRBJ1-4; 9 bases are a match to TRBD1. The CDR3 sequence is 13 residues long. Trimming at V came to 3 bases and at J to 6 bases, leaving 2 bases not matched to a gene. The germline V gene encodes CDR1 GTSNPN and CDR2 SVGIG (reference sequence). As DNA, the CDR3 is TGTGCCTGGAGGGGGACAGGGTATGAAAAACTGTTTTTT. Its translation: CAWRGTGYEKLFF.

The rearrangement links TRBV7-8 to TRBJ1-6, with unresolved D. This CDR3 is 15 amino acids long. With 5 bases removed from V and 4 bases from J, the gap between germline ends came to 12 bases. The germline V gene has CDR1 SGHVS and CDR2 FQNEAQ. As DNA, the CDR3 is TGTGCCAGCAGCACACAACAGTCTTATAATTCACCCCTCCACTTT. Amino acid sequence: CASSTQQSYNSPLHF.

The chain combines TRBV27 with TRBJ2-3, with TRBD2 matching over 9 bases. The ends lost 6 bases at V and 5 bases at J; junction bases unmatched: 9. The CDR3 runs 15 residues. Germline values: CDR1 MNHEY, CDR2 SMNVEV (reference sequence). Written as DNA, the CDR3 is TGTGCCAGCAGCTATTCGACTAGCGGCTTAGATACGCAGTATTTT. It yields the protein CASSYSTSGLDTQYF.

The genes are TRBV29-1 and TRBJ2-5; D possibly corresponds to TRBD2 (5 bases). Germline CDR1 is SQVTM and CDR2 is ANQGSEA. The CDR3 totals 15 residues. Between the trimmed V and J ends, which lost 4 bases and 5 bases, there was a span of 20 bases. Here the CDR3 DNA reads TGCAGCGTTGGGGCGGGCCCTTCGAGGGAGGAGACCCAGTACTTC. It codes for CSVGAGPSREETQYF.

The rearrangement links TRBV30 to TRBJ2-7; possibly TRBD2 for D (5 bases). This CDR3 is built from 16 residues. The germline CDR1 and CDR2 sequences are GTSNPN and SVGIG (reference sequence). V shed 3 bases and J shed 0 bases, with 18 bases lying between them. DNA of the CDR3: TGTGCCTGGAGCGTTAGACCCACCCGGGGCTCCTACGAGCAGTACTTC. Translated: CAWSVRPTRGSYEQYF.

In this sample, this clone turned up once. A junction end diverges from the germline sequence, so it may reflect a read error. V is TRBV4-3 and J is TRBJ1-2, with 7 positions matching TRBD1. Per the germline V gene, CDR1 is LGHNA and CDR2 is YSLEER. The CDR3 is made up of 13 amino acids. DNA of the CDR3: TGCGCCAGCAGCCTTTCTGAGGGACAGCAAGACTACTTC. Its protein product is CASSLSEGQQDYF.

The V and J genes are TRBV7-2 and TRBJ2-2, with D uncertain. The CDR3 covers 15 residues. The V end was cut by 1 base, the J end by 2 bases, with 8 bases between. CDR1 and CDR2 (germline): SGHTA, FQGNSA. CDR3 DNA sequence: TGTGCCAGCAGCTTAGTTTACAGTAACACCGGGGAGCTGTTTTTT. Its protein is CASSLVYSNTGELFF.

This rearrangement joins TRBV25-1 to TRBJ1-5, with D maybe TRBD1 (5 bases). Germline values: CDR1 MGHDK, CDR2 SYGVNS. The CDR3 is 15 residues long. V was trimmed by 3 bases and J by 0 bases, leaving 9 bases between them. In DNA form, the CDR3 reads TGTGCCAGCAGTGACGCGGGACTTAGCAATCAGCCCCAGCATTTT. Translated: CASSDAGLSNQPQHF.